This is a list of T cell receptor beta chains from one sample in a study of Ad26.COV2.S vaccination and SARS-CoV-2 variants. TCRdb keeps only in-frame clones here, not all; method: immunoSEQ multiplex PCR. The sample lists fewer than 400,000 clones; about 86% were seen once. The source material was peripheral blood, sampled in a trial of Ad26.COV2.S vaccine versus placebo. All receptors derive from a person between 18 and 65 years old who received the Ad26.COV2.S COVID-19 vaccine or a placebo. The CDR3 runs from the conserved cysteine through the conserved F or W. D genes are given only for firm matches. A row's size may be missing; if present it is once, few, many or a size class.

-	TRBV6-1	-	TRBJ1-5	CASSEVAGDGGQPQHF	TGTGCCAGCAGTGAAGTAGCCGGGGATGGAGGTCAGCCCCAGCATTTT
-	TRBV18	-	TRBJ1-1	CASSPGMGNEWWTEAFF	TGTGCCAGCTCACCAGGGATGGGGAATGAATGGTGGACTGAAGCTTTCTTT
-	TRBV7-6	-	TRBJ1-1	CASSSQQGTEAFF	TGTGCCAGCAGCTCGCAACAGGGAACTGAAGCTTTCTTT
-	TRBV7-8	-	TRBJ1-1	CASSSGKNTEAFF	TGTGCCAGCAGCTCAGGCAAAAACACTGAAGCTTTCTTT
TRBD1	TRBV4-1	-	TRBJ1-2	CASSQDPSDRAYGYTF	TGCGCCAGCAGCCAAGATCCGTCGGACAGGGCCTATGGCTACACCTTC
TRBD2	TRBV7-9	once	TRBJ2-3	CASSYSRGGTDTQYF	TGTGCCAGCAGTTATTCGCGGGGGGGCACAGATACGCAGTATTTT
-	TRBV19	-	TRBJ1-2	CASSITGSKSYTF	TGTGCCAGTAGTATAACAGGGTCTAAGAGCTACACCTTC
-	TRBV19	-	TRBJ2-1	CASSITSGARYNEQFF	TGTGCCAGTAGTATCACGTCGGGGGCAAGATACAATGAGCAGTTCTTC
-	TRBV7-2	-	TRBJ1-2	CASSPQVGSFSGYTF	TGTGCCAGCAGCCCCCAAGTAGGGTCCTTCTCTGGCTACACCTTC
-	TRBV18	-	TRBJ1-1	CASSSGGAEAFF	TGTGCCAGCTCATCGGGTGGGGCTGAAGCTTTCTTT
-	TRBV6-5	-	TRBJ1-2	CASSYSSDPPGGYTF	TGTGCCAGCAGTTACTCGAGTGACCCCCCCGGTGGCTACACCTTC
TRBD2	TRBV3-1/TRBV3-2	-	TRBJ2-7	CASSQDVRRGASYEQYF	TGTGCCAGCAGCCAAGATGTAAGGCGGGGGGCTTCCTACGAGCAGTACTTC
TRBD1	TRBV5-1	-	TRBJ2-7	CASSLDWTGFYEQYF	TGCGCCAGCAGCTTGGATTGGACAGGGTTTTACGAGCAGTACTTC
-	TRBV7-2	-	TRBJ2-7	CASSSGADFYYEQYF	TGTGCCAGCAGCTCGGGGGCGGACTTTTACTACGAGCAGTACTTC
-	TRBV6-1	once	TRBJ1-4	CASSEETVFEKLFF	TGTGCCAGCAGTGAAGAAACAGTCTTCGAAAAACTGTTTTTT
TRBD2	TRBV5-1	-	TRBJ2-1	CASSPWTSGGMYNEQFF	TGCGCCAGCAGCCCCTGGACTAGCGGGGGAATGTACAATGAGCAGTTCTTC
TRBD1	TRBV3-1/TRBV3-2	-	TRBJ1-2	CASSVGTGGPNYGYTF	TGTGCCAGCAGCGTCGGGACAGGGGGCCCTAACTATGGCTACACCTTC
-	TRBV9	-	TRBJ1-1	CASSVGVGTEAFF	TGTGCCAGCAGCGTAGGGGTTGGCACTGAAGCTTTCTTT
-	TRBV9	once	TRBJ2-1	CASSSMGASYNEQFF	TGTGCCAGCAGCTCCATGGGGGCTTCCTACAATGAGCAGTTCTTC